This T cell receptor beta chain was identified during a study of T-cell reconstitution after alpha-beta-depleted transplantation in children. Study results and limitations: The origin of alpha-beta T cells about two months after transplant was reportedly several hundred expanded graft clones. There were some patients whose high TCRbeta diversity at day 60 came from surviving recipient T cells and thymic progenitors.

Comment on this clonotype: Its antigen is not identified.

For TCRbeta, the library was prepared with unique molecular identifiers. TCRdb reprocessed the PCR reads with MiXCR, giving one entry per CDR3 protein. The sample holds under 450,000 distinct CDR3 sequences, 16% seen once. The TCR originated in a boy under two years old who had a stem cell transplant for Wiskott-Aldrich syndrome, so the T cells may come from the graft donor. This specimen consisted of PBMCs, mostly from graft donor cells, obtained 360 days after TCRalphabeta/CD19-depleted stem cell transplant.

The CDR3 loop is CASSFYRTNSPLHF. The CDR3 DNA reads TGTGCCAGCAGTTTTTACAGGACAAATTCACCCCTCCACTTT. The gene calls are TRBV12-3 or TRBV12-4 and TRBJ1-6, with D maybe TRBD1 (5 bases). The CDR3 extends over 14 amino acids. Trimming shortened V by 3 bases and J by 7 bases, and 10 bases separated the two germline ends.